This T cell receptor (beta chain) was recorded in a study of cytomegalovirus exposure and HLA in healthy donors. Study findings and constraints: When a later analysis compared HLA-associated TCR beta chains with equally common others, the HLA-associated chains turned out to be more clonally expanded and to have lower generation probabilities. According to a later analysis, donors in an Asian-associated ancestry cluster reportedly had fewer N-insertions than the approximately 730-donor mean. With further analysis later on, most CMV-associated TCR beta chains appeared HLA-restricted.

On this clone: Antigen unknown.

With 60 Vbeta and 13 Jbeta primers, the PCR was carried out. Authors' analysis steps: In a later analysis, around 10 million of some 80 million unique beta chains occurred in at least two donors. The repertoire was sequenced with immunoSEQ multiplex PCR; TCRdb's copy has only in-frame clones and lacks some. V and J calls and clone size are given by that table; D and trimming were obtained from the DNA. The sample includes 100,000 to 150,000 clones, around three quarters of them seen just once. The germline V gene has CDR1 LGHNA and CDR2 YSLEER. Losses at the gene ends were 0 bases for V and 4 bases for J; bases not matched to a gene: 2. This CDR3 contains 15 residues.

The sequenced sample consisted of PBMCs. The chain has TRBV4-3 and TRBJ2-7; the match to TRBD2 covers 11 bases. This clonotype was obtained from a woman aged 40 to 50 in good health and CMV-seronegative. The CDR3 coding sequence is TGCGCCAGCAGCCAAGATTGGACTAGCGGGTACGAGCAGTACTTC. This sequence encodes CASSQDWTSGYEQYF.